This T cell receptor (beta chain) was sequenced for a study of blood T cell repertoires in COVID-19 (dated by TCRdb to 2020 to 2021). With regard to the full study: Samples covering the acute and convalescent phases of COVID-19 were provided by collaborators in the United States, Italy and Spain. The material from the prospective study consisted of cDNA or gDNA derived from T cells, B-cell-depleted T cells, or PBMCs. The dataset comprised deeply sampled blood TCRbeta repertoires from subjects exposed to, actively infected with, or recovered from COVID-19. The repertoires were released in a freely available public database intended as a resource for research on the immune response to SARS-CoV-2. The samples were drawn from the first 160 participants of the ongoing ImmuneRACE study and from over a thousand subjects provided by 6 global collaborators. Sample metadata almost always included a de-identified subject ID, COVID-19 status, age in years and sex. HLA class I and class II types, where available, came from metadata supplied by the sample provider rather than from assay-based typing. What the authors observed across the whole study: The quantity of clinical and demographic metadata differed by source and by participant and was supplied without curation.

Collaborating institutions collected whole blood in K2EDTA tubes following their own protocols. Collaborator samples were shipped for TCRbeta analysis as frozen whole blood, isolated PBMCs, or DNA extracted from either sample type. The immunoSEQ Assay, a bias-controlled multiplex PCR, was used to amplify TCRbeta CDR3 regions from genomic DNA. The authors' analysis ran thus. The number of nucleated cells in each sample was estimated by amplification of reference gene primers within the assay. To quantify the absolute abundance of each unique TCRbeta CDR3 rearrangement, sequence reads were collapsed and filtered. Productive Simpson clonality was computed per sample as the square root of Simpson's diversity index over productive rearrangements. In its TCRdb copy, this immuneACCESS table keeps in-frame sequences only and misses some clones. Where compared with another copy, unresolved V genes explain less than half of these, and the others have no known cause. D and trimming were read from the DNA, whereas the V and J calls and clone size are those reported in that table. The sample profile shows 250,000 or so clones; less than 90% of them were found once. Of the sample, roughly 1.9% falls within the top ten clones.

The CDR3 runs 13 residues from the cysteine to the phenylalanine. Only CDR3 DNA is held: 39 bases, read in frame from base 1. Trimming takes 8 bases from V and 8 bases from J, and the germline ends sit 19 bases apart. CDR1 and CDR2 were assigned from the germline V gene as SQVTM and ANQGSEA. About this clone: What this receptor recognizes is not known. Base qualities are not recorded, but no much larger clone differs from it by a single base.

Sample: peripheral blood. The source is a man between 25 and 39 years old with active or convalescent COVID-19. The chain is assembled from TRBV29-1 and TRBJ2-1; the D gene is perhaps TRBD2, on 5 matching bases. CDR3 sequence: CSSRDGGSYEQFF. The DNA sequence is as follows: TGCAGCTCTAGGGATGGCGGGTCATATGAGCAGTTCTTC.